What follows are 23 T cell receptor beta chains derived from one specimen sequenced in a study of response to subunit inactivated influenza vaccine. Via MiXCR, TCRdb re-called the RT-PCR reads, giving one row per CDR3 protein. The table has some 500,000 distinct CDR3 sequences, approximately 13% seen once. The specimen was PBMCs from blood, collected about 6 weeks after vaccination. These receptors were obtained from a middle-aged man who received an inactivated influenza vaccine.

This clonotype was picked up a small number of times. V gene TRBV21-1 combines with J gene TRBJ1-2; the D segment call TRBD1 is taken from the table without a DNA check. TRBV21-1 is a known pseudogene. The CDR3 extends over 15 amino acids. CDR3 protein: CASSIRPRDSYGYTF. Here the CDR3 DNA reads TGTGCCAGCAGCATTCGACCCCGGGACAGCTATGGCTACACCTTC.

This chain joins TRBV28 and TRBJ2-5; D could derive from TRBD1 or TRBD2 (5 bases each). V dropped 8 bases and J dropped 3 bases, with 19 bases sitting between them. Germline CDR1 and CDR2: MDHEN and SYDVKM. The CDR3 sequence is 15 residues long. This chain's CDR3 is CASDPGTQGKETQYF. As DNA, the CDR3 is TGTGCCAGCGACCCCGGGACCCAAGGGAAAGAGACCCAGTACTTC. Filled out from reference TRBV28 and TRBJ2-5, the complete variable domain reads DVKVTQSSRYLVKRTGEKVFLECVQDMDHENMFWYRQDPGLGLRLIYFSYDVKMKEKGDIPEGYSVSREKKERFSLILESASTNQTSMYLCASDPGTQGKETQYFGPGTRLLVL.

This clonotype was found many times. The CDR3 loop is CSARPLHEQYF. For the CDR3, the DNA is TGCAGTGCTAGGCCGTTGCACGAGCAGTACTTC. The chain recombines TRBV20-1 with TRBJ2-7; D remains ambiguous. Deletions cut 3 bases from V and 5 bases from J, with 8 bases between. The germline gives CDR1 DFQATT, CDR2 SNEGSKA (reference sequence). The CDR3 has 11 amino acids.

The DNA of the CDR3 is TGTGCCAGCAGTTTATGCGAGAGCTCCTACGAGCAGTACTTC. The encoded protein is CASSLCESSYEQYF. The V call is TRBV28, the J call TRBJ2-7; D gene unclear. CDR1 and CDR2 (germline): MDHEN, SYDVKM. This CDR3 spans 14 amino acids. The ends were cut back, 0 bases at V and 0 bases at J, with 6 bases in the middle. The full variable domain, rest sourced from reference TRBV28 and TRBJ2-7, is DVKVTQSSRYLVKRTGEKVFLECVQDMDHENMFWYRQDPGLGLRLIYFSYDVKMKEKGDIPEGYSVSREKKERFSLILESASTNQTSMYLCASSLCESSYEQYFGPGTRLTVT.

V and J are TRBV7-2 and TRBJ2-1; D is undetermined. Per the germline V gene, CDR1 is SGHTA and CDR2 is FQGNSA. The V and J ends lost 3 bases and 9 bases respectively, with 12 bases between them. This CDR3 is built from 13 residues. CDR3 nucleotides: TGTGCCAGCAGCTTGCCGGGCCCGGCTGAGCAGTTCTTC. Its translation: CASSLPGPAEQFF.

The chain joins TRBV20-1 to TRBJ1-4; D not certain. The CDR3 is 15 amino acids. Germline V gene lookup returns CDR1 DFQATT and CDR2 SNEGSKA (reference sequence). Deletions cut 5 bases from V and 10 bases from J, with 23 bases between. The CDR3 DNA follows: TGCAGTGCTCCTTTAAGTACGGGTGGGGTCGGAAAACTGTTTTTT. Translation gives CSAPLSTGGVGKLFF.

The V call is TRBV27, the J call TRBJ1-2; 9 positions agree with TRBD1. The CDR3 has 17 amino acids. Trimming removed 5 bases from V and 0 bases from J; junction bases left unmatched: 10. Germline V CDR1 and CDR2: MNHEY, SMNVEV (reference sequence). CDR3 protein: CASSPLGTGFTNYGYTF. The CDR3 nucleotides read TGTGCCAGCAGTCCCCTCGGGACAGGGTTCACTAACTATGGCTACACCTTC.

This clonotype was detected ten times or more. The V gene is TRBV20-1, the J gene TRBJ2-5; the match to TRBD1 covers 8 bases. From germline, CDR1 is DFQATT and CDR2 SNEGSKA (reference sequence). This CDR3 has 16 amino acids. Trimming removed 3 bases from V and 6 bases from J; junction bases left unmatched: 15. CDR3 protein: CSASPSGQGFSKTQYF. The DNA of the CDR3 is TGCAGTGCTAGTCCCTCCGGACAGGGATTTTCGAAGACCCAGTACTTC.

This clonotype has more than one count but fewer than ten. The chain employs TRBV29-1 and TRBJ2-1, with D uncertain. There are 14 residues in the CDR3. The V and J ends lost 1 base and 1 base respectively, with 8 bases between them. From germline, CDR1 is SQVTM and CDR2 ANQGSEA. CDR3 amino acids: CSVEVGRSYNEQFF. The CDR3 coding sequence is TGCAGCGTTGAAGTGGGAAGATCCTACAATGAGCAGTTCTTC.

The sample holds many counts of this clonotype. The chain employs TRBV9 and TRBJ2-2; 7 bases agree with TRBD1. CDR1 is SGDLS, CDR2 YYNGEE, per germline. J was trimmed by 5 bases and V by 2 bases; bases with no gene match: 0. The CDR3 spans 13 residues. The CDR3 is CASSVRGTGELFF. The CDR3 nucleotides read TGTGCCAGCAGCGTCAGGGGGACCGGGGAGCTGTTTTTT.

This clonotype appeared a few times. This chain connects TRBV12-3 or TRBV12-4 to TRBJ1-2; no definite D call. Trimming cost V 5 bases and J 8 bases, with 12 bases left between them. This CDR3 has 12 residues. CDR3 sequence reads: CASSPLGIGYTF. The CDR3 DNA is TGTGCCAGCAGTCCCTTGGGGATAGGCTACACCTTC.

This clonotype has ten or more counts. This chain uses TRBV20-1 with TRBJ2-3, with 12 nucleotides matching TRBD2. CDR1 and CDR2 (germline): DFQATT, SNEGSKA (reference sequence). The CDR3 runs to 17 residues. The junction had 9 bases not matched to a gene; V was cut back by 3 bases and J by 2 bases. CDR3 nucleotides: TGCAGTGCTAGGATGGCTAGCGGGAGGGCCCTCACAGATACGCAGTATTTT. It yields the protein CSARMASGRALTDTQYF.

This chain joins TRBV6-2 or TRBV6-3 and TRBJ2-7; tentative D call: TRBD2 (5 bases). V gave up 5 bases and J gave up 2 bases, with 19 bases separating them. Germline V gives CDR1 MNHEY, CDR2 SVGEGT. The CDR3 runs to 16 residues. CDR3 DNA: TGTGCCAGCAGTCTCTCTCTCCGGACTTCTACCTACGAGCAGTACTTC. Encoded protein: CASSLSLRTSTYEQYF.

This clonotype was detected a few times. The J gene is TRBJ2-3, the V gene TRBV5-1, with D perhaps TRBD1 or TRBD2 (5 bases each). Germline CDR1 reads SGHRS; CDR2 reads YFSETQ. This CDR3 is built from 13 residues. The V end was cut by 7 bases, the J end by 5 bases, with 14 bases between. CDR3 sequence reads: CASSMGPVDTQYF. CDR3 DNA: TGCGCCAGCTCTATGGGACCCGTAGATACGCAGTATTTT.

This clonotype was seen a handful of times. The rearrangement uses TRBV15 and TRBJ2-4; TRBD1 is a possible D gene (5 bases). Trimming pared 8 bases from V and 0 bases from J, leaving 14 bases between. Germline-derived CDR1 and CDR2 are LNHNV and YYDKDF (reference sequence). This CDR3 is built from 15 residues. For the CDR3, the DNA is TGTGCCACCGGTCAGACAGTACTAGCCAAAAACATTCAGTACTTC. This codes for CATGQTVLAKNIQYF.

The rearrangement links TRBV9 to TRBJ2-7; the D is unclear. The CDR3 sequence is 13 residues long. V lost 0 bases to trimming and J lost 5 bases, with 9 bases between them. Germline CDR1 is SGDLS and CDR2 is YYNGEE. The CDR3 reads CASSVVPFDEQYF. In nucleotides, the CDR3 is TGTGCCAGCAGCGTAGTCCCGTTCGACGAGCAGTACTTC.

This clonotype came up a few times. This sequence joins TRBV20-1 and TRBJ1-5, with unresolved D. Germline V gene sequence: CDR1 DFQATT, CDR2 SNEGSKA (reference sequence). The CDR3 extends over 16 amino acids. V gave up 1 base and J gave up 0 bases, with 13 bases separating them. The CDR3 loop reads CSARAGPEYSNQPQHF. CDR3 sequence (DNA): TGCAGTGCTAGAGCTGGGCCGGAATATAGCAATCAGCCCCAGCATTTT.

The genes are TRBV28 and TRBJ2-1; no clear D gene. Per the germline V gene, CDR1 is MDHEN and CDR2 is SYDVKM. This CDR3 is built from 12 residues. Trimming cost V 3 bases and J 9 bases, with 9 bases left between them. The CDR3 is CASSFGDGEQFF. The CDR3 bases are TGTGCCAGCAGTTTCGGAGACGGTGAGCAGTTCTTC.

For the CDR3, the DNA is TGTGCCAGCAGCCAAGATGCGGGAGGGTATGAGACCCAGTACTTC. It encodes CASSQDAGGYETQYF. This rearrangement joins TRBV4-2 to TRBJ2-5; TRBD2 matches at 9 bases. After removal of 0 bases from V and 5 bases from J, the junction contained 4 bases not matched to a gene. Germline-derived CDR1 and CDR2 are LGHNA and YNFKEQ. The CDR3 contains 15 residues.

This clonotype has a count of ten or more. CDR3 DNA: TGTGCCAGCAGCTTAGGCGAGCAGTTCTTC. Its protein product is CASSLGEQFF. J is TRBJ2-1 and V is TRBV11-2; D uncertain. Per germline, CDR1 SGHAT and CDR2 FQNNGV. The CDR3 loop spans 10 amino acids. The ends were cut back, 1 base at V and 10 bases at J, with 2 bases in the middle. Based on the CDR3 plus reference TRBV11-2 and TRBJ2-1, the full variable domain is EAGVAQSPRYKIIEKRQSVAFWCNPISGHATLYWYQQILGQGPKLLIQFQNNGVVDDSQLPKDRFSAERLKGVDSTLKIQPAKLEDSAVYLCASSLGEQFFGPGTRLTVL.

A few counts support this clonotype. The chain joins TRBV6-5 to TRBJ1-3; the D is unclear. Trimming left V 6 bases short and J 0 bases short, with 12 bases between. This CDR3 is 15 amino acids long. Germline-derived CDR1 and CDR2 are MNHEY and SVGAGI. This CDR3 reads CASSLDTHSGNTIYF. The CDR3 DNA follows: TGTGCCAGCAGCTTAGACACCCACTCTGGAAACACCATATATTTT.

The J gene is TRBJ1-3, the V gene TRBV12-3 or TRBV12-4, with TRBD1 as a possible D gene (5 bases). Trimming removed 3 bases at V and 4 bases at J, with 16 bases between. The CDR3 is made up of 16 amino acids. The CDR3 is CASSFEPGRIGNTIYF. The CDR3 bases are TGTGCCAGCAGTTTCGAGCCGGGGCGAATCGGAAACACCATATATTTT.

About this clonotype: This clone may be a read error of a much larger clone one base away. The J gene is TRBJ2-5, the V gene TRBV7-9; TRBD1 is a possible D gene (5 bases). Germline CDR1 reads SEHNR; CDR2 reads FQNEAQ (reference sequence). The length of the CDR3 is 12 residues. Trimming removed 1 base from V and 6 bases from J, with 6 bases in between. The CDR3 sequence is CASSLDRQTQYF. For the CDR3, the DNA is TGTGCCAGCAGCTTAGACAGGCAGACCCAGTACTTC. The complete variable domain, with remaining parts taken from reference TRBV7-9 and TRBJ2-5, reads DTGVSQNPRHKITKRGQNVTFRCDPISEHNRLYWYRQTLGQGPEFLTYFQNEAQLEKSRLLSDRFSAERPKGSFSTLEIQRTEQGDSAMYLCASSLDRQTQYFGPGTRLLVL.